This T cell receptor beta chain was profiled in a study of shared clonotypes between healthy human individuals. Overall study context: The donor group consisted of a couple of women and a few men, aged 18 to 49.

TCRdb keeps only in-frame clones here, not all; method: immunoSEQ multiplex PCR. The sample has fewer than 550,000 clones, over 75% seen once. The CDR3 covers 15 residues. The V gene lost 0 bases and the J gene lost 4 bases, with 13 bases spanning the gap. Germline V CDR1 and CDR2: SGHRS, YFSETQ. The chain links TRBV5-1 to TRBJ1-1, with D possibly being TRBD1 (6 bases). The receptor comes from a woman in her thirties or forties in good health. Some clones in this sample may be carry-over from other donors' samples. Sequencing was done on a sample of PBMCs. The CDR3: CASSLDIQGSTEAFF. CDR3 DNA: TGCGCCAGCAGCTTGGATATCCAGGGGTCCACTGAAGCTTTCTTT.